This T cell receptor (beta chain) originates from a study of HIV-infected patients and healthy controls (dated by TCRdb to the mid-2010s). Looking at the study overall: CD4 counts rose modestly but significantly in most of the 16 patients after three months of therapy, yet stayed below normal ranges. No consistent shift in CD8 counts was seen during early therapy, whereas a slight rise was seen in the CD4:CD8 ratio. An undetectable viral load was attained by 11 of 16 patients by the second bleed and by all patients after a further year of therapy. The study asked whether deep sequencing of the TCR repertoire from small blood samples of HIV patients could detect immune perturbation and reconstitution. Patients lacked overall T-cell lymphocytopenia, and total CDR3 counts per chain did not differ significantly from controls.

From cysteine to phenylalanine, the CDR3 is 14 amino acids long. Solely the CDR3 DNA is kept, with 42 bases framed from the first base. The V and J ends are trimmed by 0 bases and 4 bases, leaving 10 bases between them. The germline V gene (reference sequence) specifies LNHNV as CDR1 and YYDKDF as CDR2. At least ten counts were recorded for this clonotype. Its antigen is not yet known. Base qualities are missing; no much larger clone stands one base away. The study collected follow-up blood from HIV-infected patients roughly three months, about 14 weeks, after antiretroviral therapy began. Whole blood was used without cell fractionation, so all unsorted peripheral T cells were reflected in the repertoire. An approximately 2.5 ml sample of peripheral blood was drawn into Tempus tubes for RNA extraction. Enrollment excluded patients who had febrile or AIDS-related illness, tumors, hepatitis B or C coinfection, immunomodulatory therapy, recent vaccination or treatment interruptions. Residual genomic DNA was removed with the TURBO-DNase kit and globin mRNA was depleted with GLOBINclear.

Using SuperScript III with primers targeting the alpha and beta constant regions, 500 ng of RNA was reverse transcribed. Separate alpha and beta chain libraries were generated by chain-specific third strand synthesis with multiplexing indices. To avoid primer bias, the protocol used one single primer pair to amplify every rearrangement within a chain, and the protocol also attached molecular barcodes to each cDNA molecule. Purified cDNA was ligated with T4 RNA Ligase 1 onto a 5' RACE adapter bearing a random hexamer and the SP2 sequencing primer site. With slow temperature ramps used to favor optimal annealing, second strand synthesis was primed from the SP2 site with Phusion polymerase. Two random hexamer sequences, both added before amplification and joined together, made up the 12-nucleotide barcode of each molecule. A short first PCR added P5 and P7 adapter elements plus a second index, followed by an approximately 23-cycle amplification PCR with P5s and P7 primers. The libraries went through 25 to 35 PCR cycles in total, were quantified on a Qubit, were sized on a Bioanalyzer, and were diluted to approximately 3.6 nM. Normalized libraries were sequenced on an Illumina MiSeq with 2 x 250 paired-end kits. Reverse transcription reactions were cleaned up on MinElute columns and eluted into about 11 ul Tris-Cl. The adapter ligations were run for 23 hours at 16 degrees C, and AMPure XP beads at a 1:1 ratio were afterwards used to clean them. On the authors' methods: A modified Decombinator that output V, J, insert and barcode information was used to process the demultiplexed FASTQ files. Any sequence that shared a barcode yet differed from the dominant sequence was discarded as an error, and the number of original cDNA molecules was estimated by counting barcodes clustered at Levenshtein distance 3. Downstream analyses used R packages ineq, vegan, igraph and RCytoscape, with IMGT nomenclature and CDR3 definitions. V gene usage was computed over distinct sequences, each TCR counted once to avoid skew from clonal expansion. Unique CDR3 amino acid sequences within a donor were connected in similarity networks whenever two sequences differed by a single Levenshtein edit. In the repertoires, a search was made for a compiled set of published HIV-specific CDR3s (over 80 alpha, several hundred beta) and CMV-specific CDR3s (fewer than 14 alpha, 253 beta). Lower sequence numbers were not the cause of the decreased diversity in patients, as random subsampling to size-matched repertoires showed. Clones were called with MiXCR by TCRdb after fastp trimmed the public reads at Q25, and only in-frame beta chains were retained. When rows share a CDR3 protein, they turn into one entry using the most common DNA and genes. What appears here as the V and J calls and clone size reflects TCRdb's work, not the paper's. Within this sample are some 20,000 distinct CDR3 sequences, with approximately 9% of them counted one time only. In total, the top ten clones hold 21% of the sample.

What the authors observed across the whole study: Roughly threefold more distinct CDR3s and higher Shannon diversity were observed in healthy control repertoires than in untreated HIV+ repertoires. The study cohorts differed slightly in age and sex profile, but those differences did not account for the observed differences in diversity. The use of whole blood limited sequencing depth and precluded separation of the dynamics of distinct T-cell subpopulations. Pairing of alpha and beta chains was not determined in the samples. Processing was restricted to sixteen HIV-infected individuals, which the authors judged to be a major constraint on the generalizability of the findings. Mean usage differed significantly between HIV-infected patients and controls for eight alpha and eight beta V genes. Differing numbers of distinct sequences in patients and controls hindered comparison, and size-matching assigned excessive weight to rare events in the HIV-infected data. HIV-infected repertoires had significantly higher mean Gini indices than controls, possibly reflecting oligoclonality. Alpha-chain CDR3s from MAIT cells appeared at high frequency in healthy controls but were severely depleted in HIV+ repertoires. HLA typing of donors was not performed in the study. Treated samples represented only 2 to 3 months of therapy, a duration arguably insufficient for detecting immune reconstitution in view of low adult thymic output. During therapy, a significant decrease in frequency was seen for HIV-associated CDR3s, whereas no significant change was found for CMV-associated CDR3s, although most of them became more frequent. Both the Jaccard index and the count of highly shared sequences showed that healthy controls shared more CDR3s between individuals than HIV+ patients did. The apparent post-therapy recovery of the Gini index in HIV-infected patients was not reproduced in size-matched repertoire data.

Here the sequenced sample was blood, taken during antiretroviral therapy. This clonotype originated in an adult with HIV infection. Here the chain combines TRBV15 and TRBJ2-7; TRBD2 is perhaps the D gene, given 5 matching bases. Here is the DNA: TGTGCCACCAGCAGAGATAAAGGCGGGTACGAGCAGTACTTC. This gives the protein CATSRDKGGYEQYF.